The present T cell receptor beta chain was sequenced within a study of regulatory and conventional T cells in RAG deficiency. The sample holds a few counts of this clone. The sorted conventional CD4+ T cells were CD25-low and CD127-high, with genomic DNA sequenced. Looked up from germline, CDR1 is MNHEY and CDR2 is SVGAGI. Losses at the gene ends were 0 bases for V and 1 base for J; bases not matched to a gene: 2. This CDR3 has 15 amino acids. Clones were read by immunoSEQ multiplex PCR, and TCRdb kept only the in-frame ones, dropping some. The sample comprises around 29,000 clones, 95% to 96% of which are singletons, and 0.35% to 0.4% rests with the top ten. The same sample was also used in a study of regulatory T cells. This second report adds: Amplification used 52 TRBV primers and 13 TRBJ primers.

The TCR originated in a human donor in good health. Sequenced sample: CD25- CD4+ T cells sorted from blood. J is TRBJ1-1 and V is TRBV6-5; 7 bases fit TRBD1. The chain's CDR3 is CASSYSAGGNTEAFF. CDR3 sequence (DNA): TGTGCCAGCAGTTACTCGGCAGGGGGGAACACTGAAGCTTTCTTT.